This T cell receptor beta chain was sequenced during a study of T cell repertoires in ileal Crohn's disease. Study at large: M0 samples are biopsies from inflamed ileum in the resection specimen.

Profiling relied on immunoSEQ multiplex PCR, and the TCRdb table lists in-frame clones only, not all of them. The profile covers around 7,000 clones, with over 75% appearing a single time and about a tenth taken by the ten largest. Time point defined: inflamed ileum from the surgical specimen. Adults with ileal or ileocolonic Crohn's disease and an indication for resection were eligible. The receptor's source is an adult with Crohn's disease. Sequencing was done on a sample of ileal tissue.

The CDR3 nucleotides read TGTGCCATCAGTCCGCTTACAGGGGGCGAAACTGAAGCTTTCTTT. Translated: CAISPLTGGETEAFF. The chain joins TRBV10-3 to TRBJ1-1, with TRBD1 identical over 9 bases. This CDR3 is built from 15 residues. After removal of 5 bases from V and 5 bases from J, the junction contained 9 bases not matched to a gene. Per the germline V gene, CDR1 is ENHRY and CDR2 is SYGVKD.